Listed below are T cell receptor beta chains from one sample, sequenced in a study of T cell responses to AZD1222 COVID-19 vaccine. The protocol was immunoSEQ multiplex PCR, while the TCRdb copy is restricted to in-frame clones and leaves out a portion. The table shows some 130,000 clones, with roughly 82% occurring only once. This specimen was peripheral blood, taken on day 0 of AZD1222 vaccination. Receptors were obtained from an adult in good health. Each CDR3 is given with its conserved first and last residue.

V gene: TRBV11-2
J gene: TRBJ1-1
CDR3 length: 14
CDR3 protein: CASSLKGQGTEAFF

V gene: TRBV6-5
J gene: TRBJ2-5
CDR3 length: 13
CDR3 protein: CASTPASGGPQYF

V gene: TRBV28
J gene: TRBJ1-1
CDR3 length: 16
CDR3 protein: CASSFAGGWMNTEAFF

V gene: TRBV6-6
J gene: TRBJ1-4
CDR3 length: 15
CDR3 protein: CASSHRQGSNEKLFF

V gene: TRBV18
J gene: TRBJ2-6
CDR3 length: 18
CDR3 protein: CASSENTGMISGANVLTF

V gene: TRBV7-9
J gene: TRBJ1-2
CDR3 length: 16
CDR3 protein: CASSRPPLDILYGYTF

V gene: TRBV29-1
J gene: TRBJ1-1
CDR3 length: 13
CDR3 protein: CSAEGFGNTEAFF

V gene: TRBV5-1
J gene: TRBJ2-3
CDR3 length: 12
CDR3 protein: CASSYSTDTQYF

V gene: TRBV19
J gene: TRBJ1-5
CDR3 length: 14
CDR3 protein: CASSIGQRNQPQHF

V gene: TRBV25-1
J gene: TRBJ2-7
CDR3 length: 14
CDR3 protein: CASRGQGIIYEQYF

V gene: TRBV27
J gene: TRBJ1-5
CDR3 length: 16
CDR3 protein: CASSLGTGGRNQPQHF

V gene: TRBV18
J gene: TRBJ2-3
CDR3 length: 13
CDR3 protein: CASSADSTDTQYF

V gene: TRBV27
J gene: TRBJ2-7
CDR3 length: 17
CDR3 protein: CASSPPGWDRQPYEQYF

V gene: TRBV6-6
J gene: TRBJ1-1
CDR3 length: 14
CDR3 protein: CASSYYGGNTEAFF

V gene: TRBV29-1
J gene: TRBJ2-1
CDR3 length: 15
CDR3 protein: CSVDSPGQGNREQFF

V gene: TRBV7-3
J gene: TRBJ2-3
CDR3 length: 15
CDR3 protein: CASSLAGRFTDTQYF

V gene: TRBV28
J gene: TRBJ1-2
CDR3 length: 14
CDR3 protein: CASSLTGGYYGYTF

V gene: TRBV29-1
J gene: TRBJ1-5
CDR3 length: 14
CDR3 protein: CSVVLQGVGQPQHF

V gene: TRBV2
J gene: TRBJ1-2
CDR3 length: 14
CDR3 protein: CASSRQGAGYGYTF

V gene: TRBV4-1
J gene: TRBJ1-3
CDR3 length: 16
CDR3 protein: CASSTRLAGSGNTIYF

V gene: TRBV3-1/TRBV3-2
J gene: TRBJ1-1
CDR3 length: 19
CDR3 protein: CASSHLLKTGWRMNTEAFF

V gene: TRBV5-1
J gene: TRBJ1-1
CDR3 length: 13
CDR3 protein: CASSWGENTEAFF

V gene: TRBV3-1/TRBV3-2
J gene: TRBJ1-1
CDR3 length: 14
CDR3 protein: CASSHRDKNTEAFF

V gene: TRBV28
J gene: TRBJ1-2
CDR3 length: 14
CDR3 protein: CASSLWDSNYGYTF

V gene: TRBV7-9
J gene: TRBJ1-4
CDR3 length: 16
CDR3 protein: CASSLGPTDGGEKLFF

V gene: TRBV25-1
J gene: TRBJ1-3
CDR3 length: 18
CDR3 protein: CASSGGAGGDGSGNTIYF

V gene: TRBV3-1/TRBV3-2
J gene: TRBJ1-2
CDR3 length: 14
CDR3 protein: CASSLTGGNYGYTF

V gene: TRBV28
J gene: TRBJ1-5
CDR3 length: 16
CDR3 protein: CASSPLTGLSNQPQHF

V gene: TRBV6-6
J gene: TRBJ2-1
CDR3 length: 15
CDR3 protein: CASRRLAGVYNEQFF

V gene: TRBV16
J gene: TRBJ1-5
CDR3 length: 15
CDR3 protein: CASSQSSDSNQPQHF

V gene: TRBV7-9
J gene: TRBJ2-1
CDR3 length: 14
CDR3 protein: CASSLGTPYNEQFF

V gene: TRBV30
J gene: TRBJ1-1
CDR3 length: 14
CDR3 protein: CAWTAPGGHTEAFF

V gene: TRBV14
J gene: TRBJ1-1
CDR3 length: 14
CDR3 protein: CASSQADGYTEAFF

V gene: TRBV3-1/TRBV3-2
J gene: TRBJ1-1
CDR3 length: 13
CDR3 protein: CASLLRGNTEAFF

V gene: TRBV5-1
J gene: TRBJ1-1
CDR3 length: 14
CDR3 protein: CASSLPGPNTEAFF

V gene: TRBV5-1
J gene: TRBJ1-3
CDR3 length: 16
CDR3 protein: CASKVGSLSSGNTIYF

V gene: TRBV28
J gene: TRBJ1-4
CDR3 length: 14
CDR3 protein: CASSFRASNEKLFF

V gene: TRBV10-3
J gene: TRBJ2-7
CDR3 length: 12
CDR3 protein: CAISDRDYEQYF

V gene: TRBV9
J gene: TRBJ1-3
CDR3 length: 17
CDR3 protein: CASSVGQGGGSGNTIYF

V gene: TRBV19
J gene: TRBJ1-4
CDR3 length: 14
CDR3 protein: CASSITGVNEKLFF

V gene: TRBV30
J gene: TRBJ1-1
CDR3 length: 15
CDR3 protein: CAWSVGGHRNTEAFF

V gene: TRBV4-1
J gene: TRBJ1-6
CDR3 length: 14
CDR3 protein: CASSNRDRGSPLHF

V gene: TRBV5-6
J gene: TRBJ2-3
CDR3 length: 19
CDR3 protein: CASSPLLAGVSTSTDTQYF

V gene: TRBV5-1
J gene: TRBJ1-5
CDR3 length: 15
CDR3 protein: CASSLTGVSNQPQHF

V gene: TRBV7-9
J gene: TRBJ1-4
CDR3 length: 13
CDR3 protein: CASSLANQGQLFF

V gene: TRBV9
J gene: TRBJ2-7
CDR3 length: 14
CDR3 protein: CASNPAGGLGEQYF

V gene: TRBV6-1
J gene: TRBJ1-2
CDR3 length: 15
CDR3 protein: CASSEVHRTYYGYTF

V gene: TRBV6-5
J gene: TRBJ2-1
CDR3 length: 14
CDR3 protein: CASSYSKRGDEQFF

V gene: TRBV10-1
J gene: TRBJ1-2
CDR3 length: 18
CDR3 protein: CASSARTGVFYCGYGYTF

V gene: TRBV7-7
J gene: TRBJ2-3
CDR3 length: 14
CDR3 protein: CASSHGLVTDTQYF

V gene: TRBV6-5
J gene: TRBJ1-4
CDR3 length: 14
CDR3 protein: CASRDTDKREKLFF

V gene: TRBV12-5
J gene: TRBJ1-1
CDR3 length: 12
CDR3 protein: CASGLGPGEAFF

V gene: TRBV2
J gene: TRBJ2-5
CDR3 length: 15
CDR3 protein: CATDLAGTGGVTQYF